What follows are 27 T cell receptor beta chains derived from one specimen sequenced in a study of radiation and T cells in renal cell carcinoma. Indicated time point: baseline pretreatment blood. Treatment indicated: 15 Gy SBRT to primary tumor, nephrectomy 4 weeks later. This table comes from immunoSEQ multiplex PCR, and its TCRdb copy is limited to in-frame clones, with some not included. The sample yields about 140,000 clones, 83% seen once. The sample consisted of blood, taken from a patient whose treatment included radiotherapy and nephrectomy. These receptors originate from a woman aged 45-60 years with renal cell carcinoma.

This clone was detected only once. The chain recombines TRBV6-4 with TRBJ1-5; 11 bases fit TRBD1. This CDR3 has 15 amino acids. The germline gives CDR1 MRHNA, CDR2 SNTAGT. V lost 6 bases and J lost 4; bases outside the gene matches: 5. The CDR3 is CASSGTGGSNQPQHF. CDR3 DNA: TGTGCCAGCAGCGGGACAGGGGGATCGAATCAGCCCCAGCATTTT.

This clone was observed a single time. V usage is TRBV4-1 and J usage is TRBJ1-3; D uncertain. This CDR3 has 16 residues. V was trimmed by 0 bases and J by 5 bases, leaving 14 bases between them. The germline V gene has CDR1 MGHRA and CDR2 YSYEKL. CDR3 sequence (DNA): TGCGCCAGCAGCCAAGACCGGGAGACGTTGAGAAACACCATATATTTT. Translation: CASSQDRETLRNTIYF.

The CDR3, as DNA: TGTGCCAGCAGCCAGTGGGACTATGGCTACACCTTC. This sequence encodes CASSQWDYGYTF. The V gene is TRBV14, the J gene TRBJ1-2; D remains unclear. This CDR3 is built from 12 residues. The germline gives CDR1 SGHDN, CDR2 FVKESK. The V end lost 3 bases, the J end lost 3 bases, and 5 bases lay between the germline ends.

This clone was seen only once. The J gene is TRBJ2-7, the V gene TRBV28; D remains ambiguous. Trimming cost V 6 bases and J 5 bases, with 11 bases left between them. Germline CDR1 MDHEN, CDR2 SYDVKM. The CDR3 consists of 12 residues. Here the CDR3 DNA reads TGTGCCAGCAGCCCCCCTGTCCACGAGCAGTACTTC. It specifies CASSPPVHEQYF.

The gene calls are TRBV7-2 and TRBJ2-4; 9 bases align to TRBD2. Germline lookup yields CDR1 SGHTA and CDR2 FQGNSA. Losses at the gene ends were 1 base for V and 1 base for J; bases not matched to a gene: 11. This CDR3 region has 19 residues. The CDR3: CASSLGMAGGSMAKNIQYF. The CDR3 coding sequence is TGTGCCAGCAGCTTAGGAATGGCGGGAGGGTCTATGGCCAAAAACATTCAGTACTTC.

The rearrangement joins TRBV28 to TRBJ1-1; D unresolved. The CDR3 is made up of 12 amino acids. Trimming took off 3 bases at V and 3 bases at J, with 5 bases between the two ends. Germline lookup yields CDR1 MDHEN and CDR2 SYDVKM. In DNA, the CDR3 is TGTGCCAGCAGTTTGAGCTACACTGAAGCTTTCTTT. Its translation: CASSLSYTEAFF.

The chain combines TRBV7-2 with TRBJ2-2, with D tentatively TRBD2 (5 bases). V shed 5 bases and J shed 4 bases, with 20 bases lying between them. CDR1 and CDR2 from the germline V gene are SGHTA and FQGNSA. The CDR3 spans 17 residues. The CDR3 nucleotides read TGTGCCAGCAGCCCCCCCCGGGGTAGCCCGGGCACCGGGGAGCTGTTTTTT. Translation: CASSPPRGSPGTGELFF.

The chain is built from TRBV5-1 and TRBJ2-7; 9 bases fit TRBD1. The CDR3 loop spans 15 amino acids. V dropped 4 bases and J dropped 4; count of bases not matched to a gene: 9. CDR1 is SGHRS and CDR2 is YFSETQ in the germline V gene. CDR3: CASSTTGTGSYEQYF. The CDR3 DNA reads as TGCGCCAGCAGCACAACCGGGACAGGGTCATACGAGCAGTACTTC.

This clone was seen only once. The chain has TRBV30 and TRBJ2-1; 11 nucleotides line up with TRBD1. Looked up from germline, CDR1 is GTSNPN and CDR2 is SVGIG (reference sequence). The CDR3 has 14 residues. V dropped 0 bases and J dropped 5; count of bases not matched to a gene: 0. The CDR3 reads CAWSVGQGDNEQFF. CDR3 DNA sequence: TGTGCCTGGAGTGTGGGACAGGGGGACAATGAGCAGTTCTTC. The whole variable domain, filled in from reference TRBV30 and TRBJ2-1, reads SQTIHQWPATLVQPVGSPLSLECTVEGTSNPNLYWYRQAAGRGLQLLFYSVGIGQISSEVPQNLSASRPQDRQFILSSKKLLLSDSGFYLCAWSVGQGDNEQFFGPGTRLTVL.

V usage is TRBV7-9 and J usage is TRBJ2-3; no reliable D call. The CDR3 is 14 residues long. Germline V gives CDR1 SEHNR, CDR2 FQNEAQ (reference sequence). Between the trimmed V and J ends, which lost 0 bases and 3 bases, there was a span of 7 bases. For the CDR3, the DNA is TGTGCCAGCAGCTTAGCTCCCCTTACAGATACGCAGTATTTT. Translation: CASSLAPLTDTQYF.

J is TRBJ2-5 and V is TRBV19, with no clear D. Germline CDR1 reads LNHDA; CDR2 reads SQIVND (reference sequence). Trimming took off 8 bases at V and 5 bases at J, with 15 bases between the two ends. The CDR3 contains 13 residues. The DNA for the CDR3 is TGTGCCAGTGGGTTCGGCGATAGGGAGACCCAGTACTTC. Protein: CASGFGDRETQYF.

The chain couples TRBV7-2 to TRBJ2-5; 9 bases match TRBD2. Germline V gene data show CDR1 as SGHTA and CDR2 as FQGNSA. After removal of 10 bases from V and 4 bases from J, the junction contained 7 bases not matched to a gene. This CDR3 is 13 amino acids long. In nucleotides, the CDR3 is TGTGCCACCCAAATAGCGGGGGCAGAGACCCAGTACTTC. It is translated as CATQIAGAETQYF.

The rearrangement links TRBV5-1 to TRBJ2-1; 13 positions agree with TRBD2. V was clipped by 4 bases and J by 7 bases; unmatched bases: 8. Germline values: CDR1 SGHRS, CDR2 YFSETQ. The CDR3 totals 16 residues. The chain's CDR3 is CASSPRTSGGTNEQFF. CDR3 coding DNA: TGCGCCAGCAGCCCACGGACTAGCGGGGGTACTAATGAGCAGTTCTTC.

J is TRBJ1-1 and V is TRBV6-6; no clear D. V dropped 5 bases and J dropped 5 bases, with 9 bases sitting between them. The CDR3 spans 12 residues. Germline V gene lookup returns CDR1 MNHNY and CDR2 SVGAGI (reference sequence). DNA of the CDR3: TGTGCCAGCAGTGTAGTGGGGACTGAAGCTTTCTTT. It translates to CASSVVGTEAFF.

This clone was recorded a few times. The chain employs TRBV5-6 and TRBJ1-2; 7 bases fit TRBD1. Germline V gene lookup returns CDR1 SGHDT and CDR2 YYEEEE. Losses at the gene ends were 4 bases for V and 4 bases for J; bases not matched to a gene: 19. The CDR3 sequence is 18 residues long. In DNA form, the CDR3 reads TGTGCCAGCAGCCCAAGGGGTGCAGGGGGAGGAAAGCGCTATGGCTACACCTTC. It yields the protein CASSPRGAGGGKRYGYTF. Together with reference TRBV5-6 and TRBJ1-2, the CDR3 gives the full variable domain: DAGVTQSPTHLIKTRGQQVTLRCSPKSGHDTVSWYQQALGQGPQFIFQYYEEEERQRGNFPDRFSGHQFPNYSSELNVNALLLGDSALYLCASSPRGAGGGKRYGYTFGSGTRLTVV.

This clone appeared a few times. This chain links TRBV6-4 with TRBJ2-2; possible D gene TRBD1, 5 bases. The germline gives CDR1 MRHNA, CDR2 SNTAGT. V was pared by 6 bases and J by 5 bases, with 10 bases between. This CDR3 is 13 amino acids long. The CDR3 DNA follows: TGTGCCAGCAGACAGGTTTCAACCGGGGAGCTGTTTTTT. Its translation: CASRQVSTGELFF.

The chain combines TRBV27 with TRBJ2-1; D is possibly TRBD1 or TRBD2 (5 bases each). Germline assignment: CDR1 MNHEY and CDR2 SMNVEV (reference sequence). The CDR3 is 11 residues long. V lost 9 bases, J lost 13 bases, and 16 bases lay in between. The chain's CDR3 is CASRLGGIQFF. CDR3 sequence (DNA): TGTGCCAGTCGACTTGGGGGTATCCAGTTCTTC.

CDR3 protein: CASSLFYRERYSNQPQHF. The CDR3 coding sequence is TGTGCCAGCAGCTTGTTTTACAGGGAAAGGTATAGCAATCAGCCCCAGCATTTT. V gene TRBV7-8 combines with J gene TRBJ1-5; tentative D call: TRBD1 (6 bases). CDR1 is SGHVS, CDR2 FQNEAQ, per germline. The V end lost 3 bases, the J end lost 0 bases, and 18 bases lay between the germline ends. There are 18 residues in the CDR3.

The gene calls are TRBV7-9 and TRBJ2-7, with 10 bases lining up with TRBD1. Germline V gives CDR1 SEHNR, CDR2 FQNEAQ (reference sequence). The CDR3 has 15 residues. J gave up 1 base and V 5 bases, and 5 bases lay outside the gene matches. CDR3 in amino acids: CASSAGGQGSYEQYF. The CDR3 DNA follows: TGTGCCAGCAGCGCCGGGGGACAGGGGTCCTACGAGCAGTACTTC.

This chain uses TRBV25-1 with TRBJ2-6, with unresolved D. V was clipped by 7 bases and J by 1 base, with 5 bases between them. The length of the CDR3 is 13 residues. Germline V gene data show CDR1 as MGHDK and CDR2 as SYGVNS. The CDR3 DNA is TGTGCCAGCATCAGGTCTGGGGCCAACGTCCTGACTTTC. Encoded protein: CASIRSGANVLTF.

This clone was seen just once. The chain carries TRBV18 and TRBJ2-3, with TRBD2 identical over 14 bases. Germline CDR1 and CDR2: KGHSH and LQKENI. The ends lost 3 bases at V and 1 base at J; junction bases unmatched: 3. The CDR3 has 17 amino acids. The CDR3 DNA follows: TGTGCCAGCTCACCCAAGACTAGCGGGGGGGGCACAGATACGCAGTATTTT. This sequence encodes CASSPKTSGGGTDTQYF.

The chain recombines TRBV10-1 with TRBJ2-5, with D unclear. CDR1 and CDR2 (germline): WNHNN, SYGVQD (reference sequence). The germline V and J ends were trimmed by 4 bases and 5 bases, with 17 bases remaining between them. The CDR3 has 15 amino acids. Here the CDR3 reads CASSASPGLGETQYF. The DNA for the CDR3 is TGCGCCAGCAGTGCCTCACCCGGATTAGGGGAGACCCAGTACTTC.

The chain uses TRBV7-9 and TRBJ2-7; a possible D gene is TRBD1 (5 bases). Germline loops: CDR1 SEHNR, CDR2 FQNEAQ (reference sequence). V dropped 8 bases and J dropped 5 bases, with 13 bases sitting between them. The CDR3 covers 12 residues. DNA of the CDR3: TGTGCCAGCGACCCCCAGGGCCACGAGCAGTACTTC. Translating gives CASDPQGHEQYF.

In nucleotides, the CDR3 is TGTGCCAGCAGCTTAGCGGGACAGACTGCCTATGGCTACACCTTC. Its protein is CASSLAGQTAYGYTF. This chain joins TRBV7-9 and TRBJ1-2; TRBD1 agrees at 7 bases. Germline CDR1 SEHNR, CDR2 FQNEAQ (reference sequence). This CDR3 region has 15 residues. The J segment lost 4 bases and the V segment lost 0 bases, leaving 5 bases of the junction unmatched. The whole variable domain, remainder taken from reference TRBV7-9 and TRBJ1-2, is DTGVSQNPRHKITKRGQNVTFRCDPISEHNRLYWYRQTLGQGPEFLTYFQNEAQLEKSRLLSDRFSAERPKGSFSTLEIQRTEQGDSAMYLCASSLAGQTAYGYTFGSGTRLTVV.

The chain is built from TRBV2 and TRBJ1-5, with D possibly being TRBD1 (5 bases). V dropped 4 bases and J dropped 1 base, with 17 bases sitting between them. Germline V gene data show CDR1 as SNHLY and CDR2 as FYNNEI. CDR3 length: 17 amino acids. The CDR3 protein is CASSVDSGARSNQPQHF. CDR3 DNA sequence: TGTGCCAGCAGTGTGGATTCCGGGGCCAGGAGCAATCAGCCCCAGCATTTT. Supplemented by reference TRBV2 and TRBJ1-5, the full variable domain reads EPEVTQTPSHQVTQMGQEVILRCVPISNHLYFYWYRQILGQKVEFLVSFYNNEISEKSEIFDDQFSVERPDGSNFTLKIRSTKLEDSAMYFCASSVDSGARSNQPQHFGDGTRLSIL.

In its sample, this clone was seen once. V gene TRBV7-2 combines with J gene TRBJ1-4; TRBD1 might be the D (6 bases). Trimming left V 4 bases short and J 7 bases short, with 10 bases between. This CDR3 comprises 13 residues. Germline V gene sequence: CDR1 SGHTA, CDR2 FQGNSA. CDR3 loop: CASSWGPVEKLFF. The CDR3 region has the DNA TGTGCCAGCAGCTGGGGGCCCGTTGAAAAACTGTTTTTT. The full variable domain, rest sourced from reference TRBV7-2 and TRBJ1-4, is GAGVSQSPSNKVTEKGKDVELRCDPISGHTALYWYRQSLGQGLEFLIYFQGNSAPDKSGLPSDRFSAERTGGSVSTLTIQRTQQEDSAVYLCASSWGPVEKLFFGSGTQLSVL.

This chain connects TRBV9 to TRBJ1-1, with D hard to call. V lost 1 base and J 6 bases, leaving 7 bases between the germline ends. Germline V lookup: CDR1 SGDLS, CDR2 YYNGEE. This CDR3 is built from 12 residues. The CDR3: CASSVPAPEAFF. The CDR3 nucleotides read TGTGCCAGCAGCGTACCGGCCCCTGAAGCTTTCTTT. Filled out from reference TRBV9 and TRBJ1-1, the complete variable domain reads DSGVTQTPKHLITATGQRVTLRCSPRSGDLSVYWYQQSLDQGLQFLIQYYNGEERAKGNILERFSAQQFPDLHSELNLSSLELGDSALYFCASSVPAPEAFFGQGTRLTVV.